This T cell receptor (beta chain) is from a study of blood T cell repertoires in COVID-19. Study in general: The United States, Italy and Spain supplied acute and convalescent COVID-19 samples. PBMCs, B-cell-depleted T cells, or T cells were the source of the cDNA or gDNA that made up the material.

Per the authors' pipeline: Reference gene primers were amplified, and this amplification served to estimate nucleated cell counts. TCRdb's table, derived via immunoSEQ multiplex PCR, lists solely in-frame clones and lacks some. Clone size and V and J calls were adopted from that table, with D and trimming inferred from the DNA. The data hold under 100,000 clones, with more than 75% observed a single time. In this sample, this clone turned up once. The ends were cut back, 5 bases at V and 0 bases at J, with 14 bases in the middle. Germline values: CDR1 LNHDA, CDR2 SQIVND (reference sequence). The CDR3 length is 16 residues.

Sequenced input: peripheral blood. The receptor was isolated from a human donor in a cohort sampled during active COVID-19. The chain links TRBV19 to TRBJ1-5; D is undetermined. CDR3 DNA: TGTGCCAGTAGTCCCGGGAGGGCCCCTAGCAATCAGCCCCAGCATTTT. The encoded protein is CASSPGRAPSNQPQHF.